Listed below are T cell receptor beta chains from one sample, sequenced in a study of T cell repertoires in cytomegalovirus infection. TCRdb passed the reads through MiXCR, listing each CDR3 protein once. Found here are fewer than 950,000 distinct CDR3 sequences, about 33% of them singletons; the top ten hold around 11%. No antigens are known for them. Sequencing was performed on cultured CD8+ T cells from PBMCs, taken from culture after CMV antigen stimulation. These receptors all come from a human donor in good health (CMV status not recorded). Some clones in this sample may be carry-over from other donors' samples. CDR3s include the opening cysteine and the closing phenylalanine or tryptophan. D genes are given only for firm matches. Not all rows give a size; the values are once, few, many and, for expanded clones, a class.

V	size	D	J	DNA	CDR3
TRBV15	.	.	TRBJ1-2	TGTGCCACCAGCAGAGGTGGACGCACAAGCTACACCTTC	CATSRGGRTSYTF
TRBV27	.	.	TRBJ2-3	TGTGCCAGCAGCCCCTTTGTTACAGATACGCAGTATTTT	CASSPFVTDTQYF
TRBV7-3	once	.	TRBJ2-1	TGTGCCAGCAACAGAAACACGGGGGTTTCTAGCTTTGAGCAGTTCTTC	CASNRNTGVSSFEQFF
TRBV12-3/TRBV12-4	few	TRBD2	TRBJ2-2	TGTGCCAGCACCCCCGGAAGCGGGGGGGCGTCAGGGGAGCTGTTTTTT	CASTPGSGGASGELFF
TRBV27	.	TRBD1	TRBJ2-3	TGTGCCAGCAGTCCACAGGGGGCGAGCACAGATACGCAGTATTTT	CASSPQGASTDTQYF
TRBV7-8	many	.	TRBJ1-6	TGTGCCAGCAGCGCTCCCAGGATGCCTAATTCACCCCTCCACTTT	CASSAPRMPNSPLHF
TRBV7-6	many	.	TRBJ2-3	TGTGCCAGCTCAGGTGCTAGCACAGATACGCAGTATTTT	CASSGASTDTQYF
TRBV3-1	.	TRBD1	TRBJ1-1	TGTGCCAGCAGCGAACAGGGGATTGAAGCTTTCTTT	CASSEQGIEAFF
TRBV5-6	.	.	TRBJ1-5	.	CASSSSDRVKSNQPQHF
TRBV27	.	.	TRBJ2-1	TGTGCCAGCAGTCCGGGACTCACCCGCGGGGATGAGCAGTTCTTC	CASSPGLTRGDEQFF
TRBV5-4	few	.	TRBJ1-1	TGTGCCAGCAGCGTCCTGGGGGCCGCTGAAGCTTTCTTT	CASSVLGAAEAFF
TRBV29-1	.	TRBD1	TRBJ1-1	TGCAGCGTTGGACAGGGAAACACTGAAGCTTTCTTT	CSVGQGNTEAFF
TRBV12-3/TRBV12-4	few	.	TRBJ2-3	TGTGCATCCGGAAGGACCGCATACACAGATACGCAGTATTTT	CASGRTAYTDTQYF
TRBV5-1	many	TRBD1	TRBJ1-2	TGCGCCAGCAGCTCGGACAGGGAGTTCGGCTACACCTTC	CASSSDREFGYTF
TRBV6-5	.	.	TRBJ2-2	TGTGCCAGCAGTTACTCACAGGGTTGGACCGGGGAGCTGTTTTTT	CASSYSQGWTGELFF
TRBV24-1	.	.	TRBJ1-5	TGTGCCACCAGTGACCCCGGGCAGTACGGTCAGCCCCAGCATTTT	CATSDPGQYGQPQHF
TRBV14	.	TRBD2	TRBJ2-7	TGTGCCAGCAGCCAAGAGGGGCTAGCGGATACCTACGAGCAGTACTTC	CASSQEGLADTYEQYF
TRBV19	.	.	TRBJ2-2	TGTGCCGGCACAGGGAGTACCGGGGAGCTGTTTTTT	CAGTGSTGELFF
TRBV6-5	.	.	TRBJ2-7	TGTGCCAGCAGCCCCGAGGGCGGGGGCGCTTCCTACGAGCAGTACTTC	CASSPEGGGASYEQYF
TRBV6-8	.	TRBD1	TRBJ2-1	TGTGCCAGCAGTTACCTTCCTCAGGGACAGTCCAATGAGCAGTTCTTC	CASSYLPQGQSNEQFF
TRBV27	.	.	TRBJ2-2	TGTGCCAGCAGTTTAATTCCAAATGTCGGGGAGCTGTTTTTT	CASSLIPNVGELFF
TRBV27	.	.	TRBJ2-1	TGTGCCAGTGTTCAGGGTGGCGAGCAGTTCTTC	CASVQGGEQFF
TRBV5-5	.	TRBD1	TRBJ1-1	TGTGCCAGCCGCCTACAGGGGGCGGCTGAAGCTTTCTTT	CASRLQGAAEAFF
TRBV7-6	few	.	TRBJ1-6	TGTGCCAGCATGGAGTCCTCCTATAATTCACCCCTCCACTTT	CASMESSYNSPLHF
TRBV28	.	.	TRBJ1-2	TGTGCCAGCAGTTTAACAGGGAGTACTAACTATGGCTACACCTTC	CASSLTGSTNYGYTF
TRBV6-1	few	TRBD1	TRBJ1-2	TGTGCCAGCAGGGGGACAGGGCATGGCTACACCTTC	CASRGTGHGYTF
TRBV24-1	.	TRBD1	TRBJ2-3	TGTGCCACCAGTGAACCCGGACAGGGGATAACAGATACGCAGTATTTT	CATSEPGQGITDTQYF
TRBV27	.	.	TRBJ1-4	TGTGCCAGCAGCGAACGGACAGCGTATCCAACTAATGAAAAACTGTTTTTT	CASSERTAYPTNEKLFF
TRBV5-1	few	.	TRBJ2-7	TGCGCCAGCAGCTCCGGGACGGACGAGCAGTACTTC	CASSSGTDEQYF
TRBV10-2	few	.	TRBJ1-2	TGCGCCAGCAGTGAGTCGGGGCAGGGCCTTGGCTACACCTTC	CASSESGQGLGYTF
TRBV7-9	few	.	TRBJ2-2	TGTGCCAGCAGCCCCTCCGGGGCGGGGGAGCTGTTTTTT	CASSPSGAGELFF
TRBV6-5	.	.	TRBJ1-1	TGTGCCAGCAGCCCCCCCCCCTCAGGGTTGAACACTGAAGCTTTCTTT	CASSPPPSGLNTEAFF
TRBV14	few	.	TRBJ1-1	TGTGCCAGCAGCCTTCTAAAAAAGTACACTGAAGCTTTCTTT	CASSLLKKYTEAFF
TRBV7-9	.	.	TRBJ1-1	TGTGCCAGCAGCGGGTATGCCAGGACGGTGAACACTGAAGCTTTCTTT	CASSGYARTVNTEAFF
TRBV25-1	few	TRBD1	TRBJ1-5	TGTGCCACCGGAGACAGGGGGTTTGAGCCCCAGCATTTT	CATGDRGFEPQHF
TRBV5-1	.	.	TRBJ2-3	TGCGCCAGCAGCCCCCGGGGACTGACGAGCACAGATACGCAGTATTTT	CASSPRGLTSTDTQYF
TRBV12-3/TRBV12-4	.	.	TRBJ1-1	TGTGCCAGCAGTTCTCAGCCGCGGGACACTGAAGCTTTCTTT	CASSSQPRDTEAFF
TRBV4-1	.	.	TRBJ1-5	TGCGCCAGCAGCCAAGGGGGCATTGATCAGCCCCAGCATTTT	CASSQGGIDQPQHF
TRBV12-5	few	TRBD2	TRBJ2-1	TGTGCTAGTGGTTTATCGGGACTAGGAGTCAATGAGCAGTTCTTC	CASGLSGLGVNEQFF
TRBV19	.	.	TRBJ1-2	TGTGCCAGTAGTATATCCGTCATAAGGAAAAGGGACTACTATGGCTACACCTTC	CASSISVIRKRDYYGYTF
TRBV6-6	many	.	TRBJ2-6	TGTGCCAGCAGCATTTCCTCTGGGGCCAACGTCCTGACTTTC	CASSISSGANVLTF
TRBV7-9	few	TRBD1	TRBJ2-5	TGTGCCAGCAGCAGCGGACAGGGGCGGTTCGGAGAGACCCAGTACTTC	CASSSGQGRFGETQYF
TRBV28	few	.	TRBJ2-6	TGTGCCAGCAGTATTATCGGGGGGCCGTCTGGGGCCAACGTCCTGACTTTC	CASSIIGGPSGANVLTF
TRBV2	.	.	TRBJ2-1	TGTGCCAGCAGTGGGGCGAAACGGGGTGAGCAGTTCTTC	CASSGAKRGEQFF
TRBV6-1	.	.	TRBJ2-1	TGTGCCAGCAGTGAAGGAGGGGGGATGGGTAATGAGCAGTTCTTC	CASSEGGGMGNEQFF
TRBV6-6	.	TRBD1	TRBJ1-1	TGTGCCACCCTCCTACTAAGAGACAGGGGTTACACTGAAGCTTTCTTT	CATLLLRDRGYTEAFF
TRBV19	once	.	TRBJ1-1	TGTGCCAGTATAGAGAACACTGAAGCTTTCTTT	CASIENTEAFF
TRBV19	few	TRBD1	TRBJ2-7	TGTGCCAGTAGTATCCAGGACAGGGCCTCCTACGAGCAGTACTTC	CASSIQDRASYEQYF
TRBV24-1	few	.	TRBJ2-1	TGTGCCACCAGTGATTTGGGGGGACCTCACAATGAGCAGTTCTTC	CATSDLGGPHNEQFF
TRBV9	.	.	TRBJ1-6	TGTGCCAGCAGCGTAAGTGGTGCCTATAATTCACCCCTCCACTTT	CASSVSGAYNSPLHF
TRBV5-5	few	.	TRBJ2-5	TGTGCCAGCAGCTTGGAGGGCAGGGATTTAGAGACCCAGTACTTC	CASSLEGRDLETQYF
TRBV20-1	few	.	TRBJ1-2	TGCAGTGCTAGGGGGGAAGATGGCTACACCTTC	CSARGEDGYTF
TRBV6-1	.	TRBD1	TRBJ1-5	TGTGCCAGCAGTTTCCAGGGGGGCAATCAGCCCCAGCATTTT	CASSFQGGNQPQHF